This T cell receptor beta chain was retrieved from a study of shared clonotypes between healthy human individuals. Whole-study results and caveats: Blood was the only sampled material, and tissue repertoires likely differ.

Generated by immunoSEQ multiplex PCR, the TCRdb table keeps only in-frame clones and is missing some. The sample yields about 2.4 million clones, roughly 93% seen once. Trimming at V came to 0 bases and at J to 5 bases, leaving 10 bases not matched to a gene. Per the germline V gene, CDR1 is MNHEY and CDR2 is SMNVEV (reference sequence). The CDR3 is 17 residues long. This clone has just one count. Its cognate antigen is unknown. The source of this sequence is a man between 18 and 29 years old in good health. Some clones in this sample may be carry-over from other donors' samples. Sequencing input: naive CD4+ T cells from PBMCs. Subset in this sample: CD45RA+ positively selected. V is TRBV27 and J is TRBJ1-2; 9 bases are shared with TRBD1. CDR3: CASSLSGTGLIFYGYTF. The CDR3 nucleotides read TGTGCCAGCAGTTTATCGGGGACAGGGCTGATTTTTTATGGCTACACCTTC.